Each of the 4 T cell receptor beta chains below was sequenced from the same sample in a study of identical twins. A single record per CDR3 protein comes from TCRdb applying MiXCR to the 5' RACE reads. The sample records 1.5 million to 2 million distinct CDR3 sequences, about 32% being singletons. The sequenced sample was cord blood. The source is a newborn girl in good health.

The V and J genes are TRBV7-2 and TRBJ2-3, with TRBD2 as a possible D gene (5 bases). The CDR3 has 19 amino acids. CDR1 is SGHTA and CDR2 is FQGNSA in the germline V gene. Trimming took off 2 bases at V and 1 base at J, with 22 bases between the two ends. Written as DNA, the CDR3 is TGTGCCAGCAGCTTAAGAGGGCCGGGCGTCCTCGGTCGCACAGATACGCAGTATTTT. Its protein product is CASSLRGPGVLGRTDTQYF.

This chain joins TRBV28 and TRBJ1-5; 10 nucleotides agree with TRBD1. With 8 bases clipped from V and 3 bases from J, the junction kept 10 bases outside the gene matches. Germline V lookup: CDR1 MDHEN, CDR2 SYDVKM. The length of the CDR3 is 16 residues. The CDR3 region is CASGPRGQGDNQPQHF. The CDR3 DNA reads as TGTGCCAGCGGTCCCCGTGGACAGGGGGACAATCAGCCCCAGCATTTT.

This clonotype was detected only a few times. CDR3 loop: CASSLEGREGGANVLTF. In DNA form, the CDR3 reads TGTGCCAGCAGCTTGGAGGGCAGGGAAGGTGGGGCCAACGTCCTGACTTTC. The chain couples TRBV5-6 to TRBJ2-6, with D tentatively TRBD1 (5 bases). CDR1 is SGHDT and CDR2 is YYEEEE in the germline V gene. The V end was cut by 0 bases, the J end by 3 bases, with 13 bases between. The CDR3 is 17 amino acids.

The CDR3 DNA reads TGCAGTGCTAGGTTGCCCAGCTCCCAAGAGACCCAGTACTTC. Its translation is CSARLPSSQETQYF. The J gene is TRBJ2-5, the V gene TRBV20-1; D is undetermined. The CDR3 has 14 amino acids. Between the trimmed V and J ends, which lost 3 bases and 1 base, there was a span of 12 bases. CDR1 and CDR2 (germline): DFQATT, SNEGSKA (reference sequence).